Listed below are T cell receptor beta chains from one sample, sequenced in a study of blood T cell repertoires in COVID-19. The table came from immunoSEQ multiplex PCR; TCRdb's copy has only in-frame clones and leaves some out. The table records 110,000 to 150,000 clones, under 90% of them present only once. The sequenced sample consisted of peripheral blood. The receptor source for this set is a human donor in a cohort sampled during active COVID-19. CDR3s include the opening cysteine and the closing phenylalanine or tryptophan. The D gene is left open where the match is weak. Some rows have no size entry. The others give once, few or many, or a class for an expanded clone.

CASSQDLAGETQYF TGTGCCAGCAGCCAAGACCTAGCGGGAGAGACCCAGTACTTC TRBJ2-5 TRBD2 TRBV3-1/TRBV3-2 -
CASSTWTRMADEQFF TGTGCCAGCAGCACCTGGACTAGAATGGCCGATGAGCAGTTCTTC TRBJ2-1 TRBD2 TRBV7-2 -
CATSGRTGYGYTF TGTGCCACCAGTGGCAGGACAGGCTATGGCTACACCTTC TRBJ1-2 TRBD1 TRBV24-1 -
CASSSTRDTEAFF TGTGCCAGCAGCTCAACACGGGACACTGAAGCTTTCTTT TRBJ1-1 - TRBV3-1/TRBV3-2 -
CASSQDKGMGFSGNTIYF TGTGCCAGCAGCCAAGATAAGGGGATGGGTTTTTCTGGAAACACCATATATTTT TRBJ1-3 - TRBV14 -
CASSLTGDYGYTF TGTGCCAGCAGTTTAACAGGGGACTATGGCTACACCTTC TRBJ1-2 TRBD1 TRBV28 -
CASSDPGQGAYGYTF TGTGCCAGCAGTGATCCGGGACAGGGAGCCTATGGCTACACCTTC TRBJ1-2 TRBD1 TRBV6-1 -
CASSPALRGEQFF TGTGCCAGCTCACCGGCCCTCCGAGGTGAGCAGTTCTTC TRBJ2-1 - TRBV18 -
CASSQTGSGYTF TGTGCCAGCAGCCAGACAGGGTCTGGCTACACCTTC TRBJ1-2 TRBD1 TRBV28 -
CASSRSGTLLWEQYF TGTGCCAGCAGCCGATCCGGGACACTTCTGTGGGAGCAGTACTTC TRBJ2-7 - TRBV27 -
CASSRTTQGTTYEQYF TGCGCCAGCAGCCGAACTACACAGGGTACGACCTACGAGCAGTACTTC TRBJ2-7 - TRBV5-1 -
CASSSGLASEQYF TGTGCCAGCAGCTCGGGACTAGCGAGCGAGCAGTACTTC TRBJ2-7 TRBD2 TRBV7-3 -
CASSVGTSGYEQYF TGTGCCAGCAGCGTGGGGACTAGCGGCTACGAGCAGTACTTC TRBJ2-7 TRBD2 TRBV7-3 -
CASRRDRPYEQYF TGTGCCAGCAGACGGGACAGACCCTACGAGCAGTACTTC TRBJ2-7 TRBD1 TRBV3-1/TRBV3-2 -
CASSGQGYEQYF TGTGCCAGCAGCGGACAGGGGTACGAGCAGTACTTC TRBJ2-7 TRBD1 TRBV5-4 -
CASRGRDTTYEQYF TGTGCCAGTAGGGGCCGGGACACCACCTACGAGCAGTACTTC TRBJ2-7 - TRBV19 -
CASSEGERAPFGYTF TGTGCCAGCAGTGAAGGGGAGAGGGCTCCATTTGGCTACACCTTC TRBJ1-2 - TRBV2 -
CASSAREGTSSIFEQFF TGTGCCAGCAGCGCCCGCGAAGGGACTAGTAGTATTTTTGAGCAGTTCTTC TRBJ2-1 TRBD2 TRBV9 -
CASTPSLRETQYF TGTGCCAGCACCCCCAGCTTGAGGGAGACCCAGTACTTC TRBJ2-5 - TRBV28 -
CASTSGGREQYF TGTGCCAGTACCTCAGGTGGGCGAGAGCAGTACTTC TRBJ2-7 - TRBV19 -
CASSLARGGGYEQYF TGTGCCAGCAGCTTAGCCAGGGGTGGTGGCTACGAGCAGTACTTC TRBJ2-7 - TRBV7-2 -
CATSPHRGRGTGELFF TGTGCCACCTCCCCCCACAGGGGACGGGGCACCGGGGAGCTGTTTTTT TRBJ2-2 TRBD1 TRBV28 -
CASSSGQGASNQPQHF TGTGCCAGCAGTTCCGGACAGGGGGCGTCCAATCAGCCCCAGCATTTT TRBJ1-5 TRBD1 TRBV4-2 once
CASTPAGRSGANVLTF TGTGCCAGCACCCCGGCAGGCCGCTCTGGGGCCAACGTCCTGACTTTC TRBJ2-6 - TRBV6-2/TRBV6-3 -
CASSSLAGAWADTDTQYF TGTGCCAGCAGCTCACTAGCGGGAGCTTGGGCGGACACAGATACGCAGTATTTT TRBJ2-3 TRBD2 TRBV7-3 -
CASSAESNQPQHF TGTGCCAGCAGCGCCGAGTCCAATCAGCCCCAGCATTTT TRBJ1-5 - TRBV7-2 few
CASSLALGDSNYGYTF TGTGCCAGCAGCTTAGCGCTAGGGGACTCGAACTATGGCTACACCTTC TRBJ1-2 - TRBV7-2 few
CASSQDAAVYEQYF TGTGCCAGCAGCCAAGATGCCGCAGTTTACGAGCAGTACTTC TRBJ2-7 - TRBV14 -
CASSRTLQGDQPQHF TGTGCCAGCTCACGTACCCTACAGGGGGATCAGCCCCAGCATTTT TRBJ1-5 TRBD1 TRBV18 few
CASSDDGRGHTGELFF TGTGCCAGCAGTGACGATGGCAGGGGCCACACCGGGGAGCTGTTTTTT TRBJ2-2 - TRBV6-1 -
CASSFRLAGGQNTGELFF TGCGCCAGCAGCTTTAGACTAGCGGGAGGACAGAACACCGGGGAGCTGTTTTTT TRBJ2-2 TRBD2 TRBV5-1 -
CASLQGTNSPLHF TGTGCCAGCCTACAGGGCACGAATTCACCCCTCCACTTT TRBJ1-6 - TRBV6-6 few
CASRQPGLAGYEQYF TGTGCCAGCAGACAACCGGGACTAGCGGGCTACGAGCAGTACTTC TRBJ2-7 TRBD2 TRBV28 -
CASSPRTDGTQYF TGTGCCAGCAGTCCGCGGACAGATGGGACCCAGTACTTC TRBJ2-5 - TRBV25-1 few
CASTSPGLAVNTGELFF TGTGCCAGCACCTCCCCGGGACTAGCGGTAAACACCGGGGAGCTGTTTTTT TRBJ2-2 TRBD2 TRBV7-9 -
CASSLTTGTSIHEQYF TGTGCCAGCAGCTTAACTACCGGGACTAGCATCCACGAGCAGTACTTC TRBJ2-7 TRBD2 TRBV11-2 -
CASSERVSSYEQYF TGTGCCAGCAGTGAGCGGGTTAGCTCCTACGAGCAGTACTTC TRBJ2-7 - TRBV25-1 once
CASSLGPPGQGHEQYF TGTGCCAGCAGCTTAGGCCCGCCGGGACAGGGCCACGAGCAGTACTTC TRBJ2-7 TRBD1 TRBV7-9 -
CASNRGYGYTF TGTGCCAGCAACAGGGGCTATGGCTACACCTTC TRBJ1-2 TRBD1 TRBV9 -
CASRRFGGNEQFF TGTGCCAGCAGGCGTTTCGGTGGTAATGAGCAGTTCTTC TRBJ2-1 - TRBV6-5 -
CASSYRGPTYEQYF TGTGCCAGCAGCTACAGGGGGCCCACCTACGAGCAGTACTTC TRBJ2-7 TRBD1 TRBV28 -
CASSLAGTSGMPNNEQFF TGCGCCAGCAGCTTGGCCGGGACTAGCGGGATGCCTAACAATGAGCAGTTCTTC TRBJ2-1 TRBD2 TRBV5-1 -
CASSLGLAVSYEQYF TGTGCCAGCAGTTTAGGACTAGCGGTCTCCTACGAGCAGTACTTC TRBJ2-7 TRBD2 TRBV27 once